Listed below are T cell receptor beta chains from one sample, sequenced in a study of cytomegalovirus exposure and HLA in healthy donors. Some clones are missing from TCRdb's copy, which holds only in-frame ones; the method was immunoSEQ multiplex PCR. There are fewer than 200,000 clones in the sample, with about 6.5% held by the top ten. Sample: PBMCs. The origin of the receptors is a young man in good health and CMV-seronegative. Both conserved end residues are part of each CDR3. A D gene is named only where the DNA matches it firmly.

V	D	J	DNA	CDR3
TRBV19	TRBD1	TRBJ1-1	TGTGCCAGGCTACAGGGGGCGGGGGGGAACACTGAAGCTTTCTTT	CARLQGAGGNTEAFF
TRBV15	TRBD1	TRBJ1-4	TGTGCCACCGTACGGGACAGGGGGACTAATGAAAAACTGTTTTTT	CATVRDRGTNEKLFF
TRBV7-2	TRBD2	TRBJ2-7	TGTGCCAGCAGCCTAAGGCTGGCGGGGGGGCGAAACGAGCAGTACTTC	CASSLRLAGGRNEQYF
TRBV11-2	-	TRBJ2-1	TGTGCCAGCAGGGGCCTGAGCTCCTACAATGAGCAGTTCTTC	CASRGLSSYNEQFF
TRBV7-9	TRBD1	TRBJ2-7	TGTGCCAGCAGCAACCCAACAGGGGGTTTGGAGCAGTACTTC	CASSNPTGGLEQYF
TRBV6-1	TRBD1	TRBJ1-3	TGTGCCAGCTTCTCGGACAGGGTGATTAGAAACACCATATATTTT	CASFSDRVIRNTIYF
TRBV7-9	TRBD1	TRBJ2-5	TGTGCCAGCAGCGAGGGACAGCCCTCCCAAGAGACCCAGTACTTC	CASSEGQPSQETQYF
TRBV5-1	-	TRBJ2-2	TGCGCCAGCAGCTTGGAGCGGAGCTACACCGGGGAGCTGTTTTTT	CASSLERSYTGELFF
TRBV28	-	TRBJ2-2	TGTGCCAGCAGTTTGACAGGGAACACCGGGGAGCTGTTTTTT	CASSLTGNTGELFF
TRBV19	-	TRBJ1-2	TGTGCCAGTAGTTCAGCCAGGGGTCATCACTATGGCTACACCTTC	CASSSARGHHYGYTF
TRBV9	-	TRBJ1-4	TGTGCCAGCAGCCCAAGGGGTGCAACTAATGAAAAACTGTTTTTT	CASSPRGATNEKLFF
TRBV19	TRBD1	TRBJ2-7	TGTGCCAGTAACACGCCGGGACAGGGTTATCACGAGCAGTACTTC	CASNTPGQGYHEQYF
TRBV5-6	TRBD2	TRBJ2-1	TGTGCCAGCAGCCCACTAGCGGGGGGAGACAATGAGCAGTTCTTC	CASSPLAGGDNEQFF
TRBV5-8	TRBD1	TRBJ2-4	TGTGCCAGCAGCGCATGGACAGGGGGGGGGTCTGGTAACATTCAGTACTTC	CASSAWTGGGSGNIQYF
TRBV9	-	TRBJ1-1	TGTGCCAGCAGCGCCCCCGGGGGGGGTGGTGCTGAAGCTTTCTTT	CASSAPGGGGAEAFF
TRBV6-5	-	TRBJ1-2	TGTGCCAGCAGTCCGCAGGGGCCCAACTATGGCTACACCTTC	CASSPQGPNYGYTF
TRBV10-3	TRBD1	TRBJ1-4	TGTGCCATCAGTGAGTCGTCGGGGACAGCAGGGGAAAAACTGTTTTTT	CAISESSGTAGEKLFF
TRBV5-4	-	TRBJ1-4	TGTGCCAGCAGCTCCGGGGGGCAGTTTAAAGAAAAACTGTTTTTT	CASSSGGQFKEKLFF
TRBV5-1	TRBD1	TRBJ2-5	TGCGCCAGCAGCTCAACAGGGGGAACGAGCTACCAAGAGACCCAGTACTTC	CASSSTGGTSYQETQYF
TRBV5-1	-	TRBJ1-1	TGCGCCAGCAGCCTGGAACTGGGGGCCACTGAAGCTTTCTTT	CASSLELGATEAFF
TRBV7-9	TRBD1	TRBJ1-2	TGTGCCAGCAGCTTATCACAGGGGCCCTATGGCTACACCTTC	CASSLSQGPYGYTF
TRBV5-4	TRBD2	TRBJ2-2	TGTGCCAGCAGCCCCGACAGCGGGGGCGGGGAGCTGTTTTTT	CASSPDSGGGELFF
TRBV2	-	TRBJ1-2	TGTGCCAGCAGAGCCACAGGCTGGAACTATGGCTACACCTTC	CASRATGWNYGYTF
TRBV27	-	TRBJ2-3	TGTGCCAGCAGTTTAGGGCCAGATACGCAGTATTTT	CASSLGPDTQYF
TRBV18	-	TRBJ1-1	TGTGCCAGCTCACCCCACAGGGACGGGCCTGAAGCTTTCTTT	CASSPHRDGPEAFF
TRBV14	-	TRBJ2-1	TGTGCCAGCAGCCCCCGGCCGAGGCTGAATGAGCAGTTCTTC	CASSPRPRLNEQFF
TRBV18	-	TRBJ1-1	TGTGCCAGCTCACCACCGACGGGGGAAGGTCCTGAAGCTTTCTTT	CASSPPTGEGPEAFF
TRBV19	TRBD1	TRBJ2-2	TGTGCCAGTAGTATTTATGGGACAGGGGGATCCACCGGGGAGCTGTTTTTT	CASSIYGTGGSTGELFF
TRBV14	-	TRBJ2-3	TGTGCCAGCAGCCATTCCCCGTATACGCAGTATTTT	CASSHSPYTQYF
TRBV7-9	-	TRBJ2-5	TGTGCCAGCAGCTTAGGAATGATGGGGGGGGCGGTGAAAGAGACCCAGTACTTC	CASSLGMMGGAVKETQYF
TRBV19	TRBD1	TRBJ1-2	TGTGCCAGTAGTACCCTGGGACAGGGCCGGTATGGCTACACCTTC	CASSTLGQGRYGYTF
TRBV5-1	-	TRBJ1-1	TGCGCCAGCAGCCCTCGGGAAGCGGGGAACACTGAAGCTTTCTTT	CASSPREAGNTEAFF
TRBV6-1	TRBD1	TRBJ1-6	TGTGCCAGCCTAACAGGGGGGACTTCACCCCTCCACTTT	CASLTGGTSPLHF
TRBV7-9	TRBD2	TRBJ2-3	TGTGCCAGCAGCTCGACTAGCGGTAGTGATACGCAGTATTTT	CASSSTSGSDTQYF
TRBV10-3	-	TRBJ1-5	TGTGCCATCAGTGAGCAAATCAATCAGCCCCAGCATTTT	CAISEQINQPQHF
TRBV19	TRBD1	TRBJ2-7	TGTGCCAGTAGTATTGAGGGGGCGAGGGAATCTTTCTACGAGCAGTACTTC	CASSIEGARESFYEQYF
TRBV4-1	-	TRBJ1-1	TGCGCCAGCAGCCAAGTCGGAGGGGCTTGGGCCCAGGACACTGAAGCTTTCTTT	CASSQVGGAWAQDTEAFF
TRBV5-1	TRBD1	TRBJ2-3	TGCGCCAGCAGCTGGGGACAGACTAGCACAGATACGCAGTATTTT	CASSWGQTSTDTQYF
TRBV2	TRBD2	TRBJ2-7	TGTGCCAGCACCGGACGGCGGGGGGAGCAGTACTTC	CASTGRRGEQYF